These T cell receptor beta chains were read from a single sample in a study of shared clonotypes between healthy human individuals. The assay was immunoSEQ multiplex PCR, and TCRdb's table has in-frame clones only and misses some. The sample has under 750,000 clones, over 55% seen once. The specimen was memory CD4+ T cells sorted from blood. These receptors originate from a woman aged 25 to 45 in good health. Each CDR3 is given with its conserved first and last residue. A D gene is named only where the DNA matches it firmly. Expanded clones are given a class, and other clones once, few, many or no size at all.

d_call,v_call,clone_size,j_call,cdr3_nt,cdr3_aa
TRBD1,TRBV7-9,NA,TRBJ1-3,TGTGCCAGCAGCCTGACGACAGGGGGACTCTCTGGAAACACCATATATTTT,CASSLTTGGLSGNTIYF
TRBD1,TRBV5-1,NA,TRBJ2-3,TGCGCCAGCAGCCCGGGACAGTTAGATACGCAGTATTTT,CASSPGQLDTQYF
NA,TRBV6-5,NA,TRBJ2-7,TGTGCCAGCAGTTACGGGCACCTCTACGAGCAGTACTTC,CASSYGHLYEQYF
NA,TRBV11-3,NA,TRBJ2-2,TGTGCCAGCAGCTTTCAAGGTAGCGCCGGGGAGCTGTTTTTT,CASSFQGSAGELFF
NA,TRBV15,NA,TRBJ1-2,TGTGCCACCAGCAGAGTCGCGGGCAAAAGGGGCTACACCTTC,CATSRVAGKRGYTF
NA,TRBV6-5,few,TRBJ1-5,TGTGCCAGCAGTCGCTACAGGGATCAGCCCCAGCATTTT,CASSRYRDQPQHF
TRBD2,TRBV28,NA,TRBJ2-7,TGTGCCAGCAGTCCTGGGGGGGAGATCTCCTACGAGCAGTACTTC,CASSPGGEISYEQYF
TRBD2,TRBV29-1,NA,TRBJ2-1,TGCAGCGGTGGGACTAGCGGGAGCTCCTACAATGAGCAGTTCTTC,CSGGTSGSSYNEQFF
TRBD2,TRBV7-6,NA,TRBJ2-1,TGTGCCAGCAGCTTAGTTTCTAGCGGGAGTTTCTACAATGAGCAGTTCTTC,CASSLVSSGSFYNEQFF
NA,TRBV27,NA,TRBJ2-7,TGTGCCAGCAAAGAGGGTACCGCCTACGAGCAGTACTTC,CASKEGTAYEQYF
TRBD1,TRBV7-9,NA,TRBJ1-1,TGTGCCGCGGTGGGACAGGGAAGCCCTGAAGCTTTCTTT,CAAVGQGSPEAFF
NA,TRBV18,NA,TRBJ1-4,TGTGCCAGCTCACCACGACAGGAGGTTGAAAAACTGTTTTTT,CASSPRQEVEKLFF
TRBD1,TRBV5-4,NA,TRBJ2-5,TGTGCCAGCAGCAAGGACAGGGGGCGAGAGACCCAGTACTTC,CASSKDRGRETQYF
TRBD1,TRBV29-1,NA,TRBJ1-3,TGCAGCGGACAGGGTAATGGAAACACCATATATTTT,CSGQGNGNTIYF
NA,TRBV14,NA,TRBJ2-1,TGTGCCAGCAGCCGGCCTGGTCTCGGTCGGGGCAGCAATGAGCAGTTCTTC,CASSRPGLGRGSNEQFF
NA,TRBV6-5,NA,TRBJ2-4,TGTGCCAGCAGTTCCCACACCAGGGAGAGTCGCATTCAGTACTTC,CASSSHTRESRIQYF
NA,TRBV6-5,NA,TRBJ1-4,TGTGCCAGCAGAGGGGCCGATAATGAAAAACTGTTTTTT,CASRGADNEKLFF
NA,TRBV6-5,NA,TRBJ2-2,TGTGCCAGCAGTTACGACTTAGTGGGCACCGGGGAGCTGTTTTTT,CASSYDLVGTGELFF
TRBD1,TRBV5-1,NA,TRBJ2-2,TGCGCCAGCAGACGACAGGGCGCGAACACCGGGGAGCTGTTTTTT,CASRRQGANTGELFF
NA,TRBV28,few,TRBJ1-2,TGTGCCAGCAGTCCTGACAGTTACTATGGCTACACCTTC,CASSPDSYYGYTF
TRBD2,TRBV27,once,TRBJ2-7,TGTGCCAGCTCCTCCTTGACGGGAGGATCCTACGAGCAGTACTTC,CASSSLTGGSYEQYF
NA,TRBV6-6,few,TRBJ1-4,TGTGCCAGCAGTTCGGCACAGGGTGGGGAAAAACTGTTTTTT,CASSSAQGGEKLFF
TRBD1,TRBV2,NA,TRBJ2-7,TGTGCCAGCAGCCAGGACAGGGGAAACTACGAGCAGTACTTC,CASSQDRGNYEQYF
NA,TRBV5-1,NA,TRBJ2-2,TGCGCCAGCAGCTCGGCCCCCGGGGGCCAGATCACCGGGGAGCTGTTTTTT,CASSSAPGGQITGELFF
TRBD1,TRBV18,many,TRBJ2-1,TGTGCCAGCTCACCAATAGAAGTGGGACAGGGCTACAATGAGCAGTTCTTC,CASSPIEVGQGYNEQFF
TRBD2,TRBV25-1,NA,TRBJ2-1,TGTGCCAGCAGTGATCGGGAGGGTTACAATGAGCAGTTCTTC,CASSDREGYNEQFF
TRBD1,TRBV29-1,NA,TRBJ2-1,TGCAGCGTTCCCCTAGGGGGCGGAGCCTACAATGAGCAGTTCTTC,CSVPLGGGAYNEQFF
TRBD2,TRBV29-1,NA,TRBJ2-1,TGCAGCGCCGATGGACTAGCGGACAATGAGCAGTTCTTC,CSADGLADNEQFF
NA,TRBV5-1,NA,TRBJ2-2,TGCGCCAGCAGCTTGGTACAGGGCGGCACCGGGGAGCTGTTTTTT,CASSLVQGGTGELFF